This entry lists 30 T cell receptor beta chains sequenced from one sample in a study of cytomegalovirus exposure and HLA in healthy donors. Both 60 Vbeta primers and 13 Jbeta primers went into the PCR. This table comes from immunoSEQ multiplex PCR, and its TCRdb copy is limited to in-frame clones, with some not included. The sample records 150,000 to 200,000 clones, about 76% being singletons. The sample taken for sequencing was PBMCs. Receptors originate from a female donor in good health and CMV-seronegative.

The CDR3 DNA reads TGTGCCAGCAGCTTGGGTCCTCACAGGGGGCATGGCTACACCTTC. This gives the protein CASSLGPHRGHGYTF. The chain links TRBV5-8 to TRBJ1-2; the match to TRBD1 covers 9 bases. Looked up from germline, CDR1 is SGHTS and CDR2 is YDEGEE. There are 15 residues in the CDR3. The J segment lost 6 bases and the V segment lost 0 bases, leaving 6 bases of the junction unmatched.

The chain carries TRBV30 and TRBJ2-7; the D gene is possibly TRBD2 (5 bases). Germline loops: CDR1 GTSNPN, CDR2 SVGIG (reference sequence). Between the trimmed V and J ends, which lost 2 bases and 3 bases, there was a span of 14 bases. This CDR3 is built from 14 residues. The CDR3, as DNA: TGTGCCTGGAGTAGAACTGTTCGGGGCTACGAGCAGTACTTC. This sequence encodes CAWSRTVRGYEQYF.

The genes are TRBV9 and TRBJ2-7, with 9 bases aligning to TRBD2. Per the germline V gene, CDR1 is SGDLS and CDR2 is YYNGEE. V shed 0 bases, J shed 5 bases, and the junction held 6 bases outside the gene matches. The CDR3 is 15 residues long. CDR3 loop: CASSVEAGGSHEQYF. The CDR3, as DNA: TGTGCCAGCAGCGTAGAGGCGGGGGGGTCCCACGAGCAGTACTTC.

This clone was counted once. This chain uses TRBV10-3 with TRBJ1-2; D gene unclear. Germline values: CDR1 ENHRY, CDR2 SYGVKD. The V and J ends lost 3 bases and 4 bases respectively, with 9 bases between them. CDR3 length equals 13 residues. CDR3 amino acids: CAISDPGFYGYTF. In nucleotides, the CDR3 is TGTGCCATCAGTGACCCGGGATTCTATGGCTACACCTTC.

This sequence joins TRBV5-4 and TRBJ1-2, with 8 bases aligning to TRBD1. Losses at the gene ends were 4 bases for V and 3 bases for J; bases not matched to a gene: 5. The length of the CDR3 is 14 residues. Germline CDR1 is SGHNT and CDR2 is YYREEE (reference sequence). The CDR3 loop is CASSGAQGDYGYTF. CDR3 in DNA: TGTGCCAGCAGCGGGGCACAGGGGGACTATGGCTACACCTTC. The full variable domain, with the rest looked up from reference TRBV5-4 and TRBJ1-2, is ETGVTQSPTHLIKTRGQQVTLRCSSQSGHNTVSWYQQALGQGPQFIFQYYREEENGRGNFPPRFSGLQFPNYSSELNVNALELDDSALYLCASSGAQGDYGYTFGSGTRLTVV.

This rearrangement joins TRBV7-8 to TRBJ1-2, with D maybe TRBD1 (6 bases). Looked up from germline, CDR1 is SGHVS and CDR2 is FQNEAQ. The CDR3 length is 14 residues. Deletions cut 5 bases from V and 0 bases from J, with 10 bases between. Here the CDR3 DNA reads TGTGCCAGCAGCACAAACAGGGCTAACTATGGCTACACCTTC. Protein product: CASSTNRANYGYTF.

The chain is built from TRBV4-1 and TRBJ2-5, with 8 positions matching TRBD2. J lost 2 bases, V lost 0 bases, and 5 bases had no gene match. This CDR3 comprises 16 residues. From germline, CDR1 is MGHRA and CDR2 YSYEKL. CDR3 amino acids: CASSQDKRELQETQYF. CDR3 coding DNA: TGCGCCAGCAGCCAAGATAAGCGGGAGTTGCAAGAGACCCAGTACTTC.

The rearrangement links TRBV10-1 to TRBJ2-5, with 9 bases aligning to TRBD2. The CDR3 loop spans 17 amino acids. Trimming at V came to 3 bases and at J to 4 bases, leaving 12 bases not matched to a gene. From germline, CDR1 is WNHNN and CDR2 SYGVQD (reference sequence). CDR3 residues: CASSEGVGGGAAETQYF. For the CDR3, the DNA is TGCGCCAGCAGTGAAGGGGTAGGCGGGGGGGCCGCAGAGACCCAGTACTTC.

This sequence joins TRBV27 and TRBJ1-2, with 9 bases matching TRBD1. Trimming cost V 5 bases and J 6 bases; bases outside gene matches: 7. Germline CDR1 MNHEY, CDR2 SMNVEV (reference sequence). The CDR3 contains 14 residues. Written as DNA, the CDR3 is TGTGCCAGCAGTCGTTTGGGACAGGGCGATGGCTACACCTTC. Encoded protein: CASSRLGQGDGYTF.

In nucleotides, the CDR3 is TGTGCCAGCAGCTCTCTTCCGGACAATGAGCAGTTCTTC. This sequence encodes CASSSLPDNEQFF. The chain couples TRBV5-4 to TRBJ2-1; D is unclear. CDR3 length: 13 amino acids. Germline V gene data show CDR1 as SGHNT and CDR2 as YYREEE (reference sequence). Trimming took off 3 bases at V and 5 bases at J, with 9 bases between the two ends.

This chain uses TRBV6-5 with TRBJ1-5; TRBD1 agrees at 9 bases. The CDR3 runs 14 residues. CDR1 MNHEY and CDR2 SVGAGI come from the germline V gene. The V gene end was trimmed by 4 bases and the J gene end by 7 bases; junction bases not matched to a gene: 5. CDR3 in DNA: TGTGCCAGCAGTTCACAGGGGGCTGGACAGCCCCAGCATTTT. Residues: CASSSQGAGQPQHF.

The chain joins TRBV4-1 to TRBJ1-2; D unresolved. V was shortened by 1 base and J by 2 bases, with 8 bases between the two germline ends. This CDR3 is built from 14 residues. CDR1 is MGHRA, CDR2 YSYEKL, per germline. In DNA form, the CDR3 reads TGCGCCAGCAGCCAAGGAGGGTCCAACTATGGCTACACCTTC. Residues: CASSQGGSNYGYTF.

This clone appeared once. The V call is TRBV5-5, the J call TRBJ2-7, with TRBD2 identical over 7 bases. CDR3 length: 16 residues. Germline V gene lookup returns CDR1 SGHKS and CDR2 YYEKEE (reference sequence). The ends lost 0 bases at V and 0 bases at J; junction bases unmatched: 6. This CDR3 reads CASSLEGGSPSYEQYF. The CDR3 DNA is TGTGCCAGCAGCTTGGAGGGCGGGAGCCCCTCCTACGAGCAGTACTTC.

This CDR3 reads CASSLSTPTGGDNQPQHF. Written as DNA, the CDR3 is TGTGCCAGCTCACTATCAACCCCAACAGGGGGCGACAATCAGCCCCAGCATTTT. This chain joins TRBV18 and TRBJ1-5; TRBD1 matches 9 bases. The CDR3 runs to 18 residues. Unmatched junction bases numbered 13, after V lost 4 bases and J lost 3 bases. Germline-derived CDR1 and CDR2 are KGHSH and LQKENI.

The V and J genes are TRBV7-3 and TRBJ1-3; D is undetermined. This CDR3 has 13 residues. The V gene's germline CDR1 is SGHTA and CDR2 FQGTGA. V was cut by 5 bases and J by 2 bases, with 7 bases left in between. CDR3 sequence reads: CASSPGTGNTIYF. The DNA of the CDR3 is TGTGCCAGCAGCCCGGGTACTGGAAACACCATATATTTT.

The chain joins TRBV23-1 to TRBJ1-3; TRBD1 aligns across 7 bases. TRBV23-1 carries the ORF label, with uncertain function. The V and J ends lost 4 bases and 0 bases, in that order; junction bases with no gene match: 6. The CDR3 is 16 amino acids. The CDR3 DNA follows: TGCGCCAGCAGTCCCGGGACAGCTGCCTCTGGAAACACCATATATTTT. This gives the protein CASSPGTAASGNTIYF.

This sequence joins TRBV23-1 and TRBJ1-2, with D perhaps TRBD1 (5 bases). TRBV23-1 is recorded as an ORF, its role being uncertain. With 2 bases removed from V and 8 bases from J, the gap between germline ends came to 24 bases. This CDR3 is 17 amino acids long. CDR3 in DNA: TGCGCCAGCAGTCAAGGGATGGCCGCTCTGAGGGGACTGGGCTACACCTTC. Its translation is CASSQGMAALRGLGYTF.

The chain joins TRBV6-6 to TRBJ1-2; D is perhaps TRBD1 (6 bases). The length of the CDR3 is 15 residues. V dropped 0 bases and J dropped 7 bases, with 15 bases sitting between them. CDR1 and CDR2 (germline): MNHNY, SVGAGI (reference sequence). The CDR3 loop is CASSYSPGEMTGYTF. In DNA form, the CDR3 reads TGTGCCAGCAGTTACTCCCCAGGGGAGATGACTGGCTACACCTTC.

V and J are TRBV6-1 and TRBJ2-7; 9 bases are shared with TRBD2. Germline trimming cut 4 bases from V and 6 bases from J; bases unmatched to any gene: 16. Germline V lookup: CDR1 MNHNS, CDR2 SASEGT. This CDR3 region has 17 residues. In DNA, the CDR3 is TGTGCCAGCAGTGCCGACAGAGGAGCGGGGGGATATCGCGAGCAGTACTTC. This sequence encodes CASSADRGAGGYREQYF.

The table lists this clone with a few counts. The chain combines TRBV7-3 with TRBJ2-1; TRBD2 matches at 8 bases. This CDR3 spans 14 amino acids. The germline gives CDR1 SGHTA, CDR2 FQGTGA. V lost 6 bases, J lost 8 bases, and 9 bases stayed unmatched. Here the CDR3 DNA reads TGTGCCAGCAGTTCCAGTCCGGGGGGGGATGAGCAGTTCTTC. The encoded protein is CASSSSPGGDEQFF.

There are a few counts of this clone. This chain joins TRBV4-1 and TRBJ2-1; perhaps TRBD2 as D (6 bases). Between the trimmed V and J ends, which lost 5 bases and 9 bases, there was a span of 14 bases. Germline V gene lookup returns CDR1 MGHRA and CDR2 YSYEKL. CDR3 length: 13 residues. CDR3 sequence: CASSRRGEAEQFF. DNA of the CDR3: TGCGCCAGCAGCAGGCGTGGGGAGGCTGAGCAGTTCTTC.

The chain recombines TRBV15 with TRBJ2-1, with 8 bases fitting TRBD2. Germline values: CDR1 LNHNV, CDR2 YYDKDF (reference sequence). The length of the CDR3 is 20 residues. Trimming removed 0 bases from V and 0 bases from J; junction bases left unmatched: 13. The CDR3 coding sequence is TGTGCCACCAGCAGAGAATGGGCTAGCGGGCCCTTGAGCTCCTACAATGAGCAGTTCTTC. Translating it yields CATSREWASGPLSSYNEQFF.

The chain recombines TRBV30 with TRBJ2-5, with 13 bases lining up with TRBD2. The CDR3 has 16 residues. The ends lost 0 bases at V and 4 bases at J; junction bases unmatched: 5. The germline gives CDR1 GTSNPN, CDR2 SVGIG (reference sequence). Written as DNA, the CDR3 is TGTGCCTGGAGTGTAACGCGACTAGCGGGAGGAGAGACCCAGTACTTC. Protein product: CAWSVTRLAGGETQYF.

CDR3 nucleotide sequence: TGCGCCAGCAGCTCGCAACAGGGCTACGAGCAGTACTTC. Translated, it gives CASSSQQGYEQYF. The genes are TRBV5-1 and TRBJ2-7; D is possibly TRBD1 (6 bases). The CDR3 consists of 13 residues. V shed 3 bases and J shed 3 bases, with 10 bases lying between them. CDR1 is SGHRS and CDR2 is YFSETQ in the germline V gene. Full variable domain (missing parts from reference TRBV5-1 and TRBJ2-7): KAGVTQTPRYLIKTRGQQVTLSCSPISGHRSVSWYQQTPGQGLQFLFEYFSETQRNKGNFPGRFSGRQFSNSRSEMNVSTLELGDSALYLCASSSQQGYEQYFGPGTRLTVT.

The chain uses TRBV7-3 and TRBJ2-3; the D gene is possibly TRBD2 (5 bases). In germline, CDR1 is SGHTA, CDR2 FQGTGA. There are 18 residues in the CDR3. With 5 bases removed from V and 2 bases from J, the gap between germline ends came to 23 bases. The CDR3 is CASSPRLLGGLDTDTQYF. CDR3 DNA: TGTGCCAGCAGCCCCCGCCTACTTGGAGGACTGGACACAGATACGCAGTATTTT.

This clone has more than one count but fewer than ten. The V gene is TRBV7-2, the J gene TRBJ2-7; TRBD2 agrees at 8 bases. V lost 1 base, J lost 5 bases, and 7 bases stayed unmatched. Germline V gene lookup returns CDR1 SGHTA and CDR2 FQGNSA. The CDR3 loop spans 15 amino acids. This CDR3 is CASSLVSGSGHEQYF. CDR3 nucleotide sequence: TGTGCCAGCAGCTTAGTAAGCGGGAGTGGCCACGAGCAGTACTTC.

This clone was found once. This chain joins TRBV6-5 and TRBJ2-2; possibly TRBD2 for D (7 bases). CDR3 length equals 15 residues. V was pared by 1 base and J by 6 bases, with 12 bases between. Germline-derived CDR1 and CDR2 are MNHEY and SVGAGI. The CDR3 protein is CASSYWGGAPGELFF. CDR3 nucleotides: TGTGCCAGCAGTTACTGGGGGGGGGCCCCCGGGGAGCTGTTTTTT.

The V gene is TRBV7-8, the J gene TRBJ2-3; TRBD2 matches at 9 bases. With V trimmed by 4 bases and J by 7 bases, 9 bases remained unmatched. This CDR3 spans 15 amino acids. The V gene's germline CDR1 is SGHVS and CDR2 FQNEAQ. For the CDR3, the DNA is TGTGCCAGCAGCTACGCCGGGACTAGCACGTATACGCAGTATTTT. Translation gives CASSYAGTSTYTQYF.

V and J are TRBV7-2 and TRBJ2-2; D remains ambiguous. From germline, CDR1 is SGHTA and CDR2 FQGNSA. V gave up 0 bases and J gave up 7 bases, with 6 bases separating them. The CDR3 totals 13 residues. The CDR3 DNA reads as TGTGCCAGCAGCTTAGCGGTCGGCGGGGAGCTGTTTTTT. It encodes CASSLAVGGELFF.

The chain is built from TRBV5-1 and TRBJ1-2; D is perhaps TRBD1 (5 bases). The CDR3 covers 15 residues. Germline CDR1 and CDR2: SGHRS and YFSETQ. V gave up 0 bases and J gave up 5 bases, with 14 bases separating them. The chain's CDR3 is CASSLGAGNGYGYTF. CDR3 DNA sequence: TGCGCCAGCAGCTTGGGGGCAGGGAATGGGTATGGCTACACCTTC.